The 24 T cell receptor beta chains listed next were all sequenced from one sample in a study of STAT5B mutations in CD4+ large granular lymphocyte leukemia (dated by TCRdb to the early 2020s). Receptor libraries were prepared by the immunoSEQ multiplex PCR assay. This is the immuneACCESS table as TCRdb keeps it, with only in-frame sequences that have V and J called. A part of the clones is gone; compared with another copy, unresolved V genes explain less than half, and the rest is unexplained. The table for this sample lists about 19,000 clones; approximately 84% of them were counted only once. Over 10% of the sample rests with the top ten. Sequencing was performed on CD4+ T cells from blood buffy coats. These receptors were collected from a human donor in good health.

This clone occurred once. The V gene is TRBV2, the J gene TRBJ2-2, with D maybe TRBD1 (5 bases). Germline-derived CDR1 and CDR2 are SNHLY and FYNNEI. The CDR3 sequence is 12 residues long. V lost 7 bases, J lost 10 bases, and 13 bases lay in between. Here the CDR3 DNA reads TGTGCCAGCAAGGGGTTTACTGTGGAGCTGTTTTTT. Protein sequence: CASKGFTVELFF.

This chain uses TRBV2 with TRBJ2-3; D gene uncertain. V was trimmed by 7 bases and J by 5 bases, leaving 4 bases between them. This CDR3 has 10 residues. Germline CDR1 SNHLY, CDR2 FYNNEI. CDR3 sequence reads: CASMRDTQYF. In nucleotides, the CDR3 is TGTGCCAGCATGAGAGATACGCAGTATTTT. Full variable domain (rest looked up from reference TRBV2 and TRBJ2-3): EPEVTQTPSHQVTQMGQEVILRCVPISNHLYFYWYRQILGQKVEFLVSFYNNEISEKSEIFDDQFSVERPDGSNFTLKIRSTKLEDSAMYFCASMRDTQYFGPGTRLTVL.

The gene calls are TRBV6-5 and TRBJ1-2; D is possibly TRBD1 (6 bases). The germline V and J ends were trimmed by 6 bases and 3 bases, with 17 bases remaining between them. The CDR3 has 15 amino acids. Germline V gives CDR1 MNHEY, CDR2 SVGAGI. CDR3 residues: CASSQHRGAYYGYTF. CDR3 sequence (DNA): TGTGCCAGCAGCCAGCACCGGGGGGCGTACTATGGCTACACCTTC.

This rearrangement joins TRBV9 to TRBJ2-5; 7 bases line up with TRBD2. The germline V gene encodes CDR1 SGDLS and CDR2 YYNGEE. Trimming at V came to 0 bases and at J to 2 bases, leaving 7 bases not matched to a gene. This CDR3 comprises 16 residues. The CDR3 DNA is TGTGCCAGCAGCGTAGGGGTAGCGGGCACTCAAGAGACCCAGTACTTC. It encodes CASSVGVAGTQETQYF.

The CDR3 spells CASSWGPTDTQYF. The CDR3 DNA follows: TGTGCCAGCAGTTGGGGACCCACAGATACGCAGTATTTT. This chain uses TRBV27 with TRBJ2-3; either TRBD1 or TRBD2 may fit D (5 bases each). Germline CDR1 reads MNHEY; CDR2 reads SMNVEV (reference sequence). With 4 bases removed from V and 2 bases from J, the gap between germline ends came to 7 bases. CDR3 length equals 13 residues.

This clone was picked up one time. The chain recombines TRBV10-3 with TRBJ1-2, with a possible D match to TRBD1 (5 bases). V gave up 5 bases and J gave up 0 bases, with 10 bases separating them. Per the germline V gene, CDR1 is ENHRY and CDR2 is SYGVKD. This CDR3 region has 14 residues. CDR3 loop: CAISRDLANYGYTF. The CDR3 DNA reads TGTGCCATCAGTCGGGACCTAGCTAACTATGGCTACACCTTC.

The rearrangement uses TRBV6-5 and TRBJ2-5; possible D gene TRBD2, 5 bases. Germline-derived CDR1 and CDR2 are MNHEY and SVGAGI. There are 15 residues in the CDR3. Trimming stripped 6 bases from V and 1 base from J, with 15 bases between. The CDR3 coding sequence is TGTGCCAGCAGGGACTCCCCCAGGCTCCAAGAGACCCAGTACTTC. Encoded protein: CASRDSPRLQETQYF.

This chain connects TRBV30 to TRBJ1-1; no definite D call. Deletions cut 4 bases from V and 0 bases from J, with 9 bases between. Germline-derived CDR1 and CDR2 are GTSNPN and SVGIG (reference sequence). This CDR3 region has 13 residues. CDR3 coding DNA: TGTGCCTGGATCGTTATCTTGAACACTGAAGCTTTCTTT. The encoded protein is CAWIVILNTEAFF.

The rearrangement joins TRBV19 to TRBJ2-6; D is possibly TRBD1 (5 bases). The germline V and J ends were trimmed by 4 bases and 0 bases, with 10 bases remaining between them. This CDR3 region has 16 residues. From germline, CDR1 is LNHDA and CDR2 SQIVND (reference sequence). DNA for the CDR3: TGTGCCAGTAGTACAGGGTTAAGCTCTGGGGCCAACGTCCTGACTTTC. It codes for CASSTGLSSGANVLTF.

A few counts support this clone. The chain recombines TRBV19 with TRBJ1-5; 8 bases are a match to TRBD1. The CDR3 consists of 13 residues. J lost 7 bases, V lost 8 bases, and 7 bases had no gene match. CDR1 is LNHDA and CDR2 is SQIVND in the germline V gene (reference sequence). DNA for the CDR3: TGTGCCAGTTCAGACAGGGGCCGCCAGCCCCAGCATTTT. Translation gives CASSDRGRQPQHF.

The chain carries TRBV4-1 and TRBJ2-5; 7 bases fit TRBD2. Trimming took 2 bases from V and 4 from J; bases not matched to a gene: 10. The germline V gene has CDR1 MGHRA and CDR2 YSYEKL. The CDR3 runs 16 residues. CDR3 coding DNA: TGCGCCAGCAGCCAACTTGGGAGGGCCGGGGGAGAGACCCAGTACTTC. Residues: CASSQLGRAGGETQYF.

Here the CDR3 DNA reads TGTGCCAGCAGCTTGGCAAGGGGGAATATGAACACTGAAGCTTTCTTT. Translating it yields CASSLARGNMNTEAFF. The chain links TRBV5-6 to TRBJ1-1, with TRBD1 as a possible D gene (6 bases). Germline loops: CDR1 SGHDT, CDR2 YYEEEE. V lost 0 bases to trimming and J lost 0 bases, with 12 bases between them. The CDR3 length is 16 residues.

The DNA for the CDR3 is TGCGCCAGCAGTGGGAGGCTAGCGGGACCTTCTTCAGGGACCCAGTACTTC. Translated, it gives CASSGRLAGPSSGTQYF. The chain links TRBV10-2 to TRBJ2-5; 9 bases agree with TRBD2. Trimming cost V 4 bases and J 7 bases; bases outside gene matches: 16. CDR1 and CDR2 (germline): WSHSY, SAAADI. The CDR3 contains 17 residues.

The genes are TRBV6-1 and TRBJ1-2, with D possibly matching TRBD1 (5 bases). In germline, CDR1 is MNHNS, CDR2 SASEGT. V was trimmed by 0 bases and J by 8 bases, leaving 22 bases between them. This CDR3 region has 17 residues. CDR3 coding DNA: TGTGCCAGCAGTGAAGCCCCAGCCTCTATAGGGGAAAGGGGCTACACCTTC. Residues: CASSEAPASIGERGYTF.

The rearrangement uses TRBV25-1 and TRBJ2-1, with a weak D call TRBD2 (5 bases). Trimming cost V 4 bases and J 0 bases, with 10 bases left between them. The CDR3 covers 15 residues. The germline V gene has CDR1 MGHDK and CDR2 SYGVNS. The CDR3 bases are TGTGCCAGCAGTGCCACGGACTTCTCCTACAATGAGCAGTTCTTC. This gives the protein CASSATDFSYNEQFF.

The rearrangement joins TRBV2 to TRBJ2-1; D uncertain. Germline V gene sequence: CDR1 SNHLY, CDR2 FYNNEI. With 4 bases removed from V and 0 bases from J, the gap between germline ends came to 10 bases. The CDR3 contains 15 residues. This CDR3 reads CASSGLSSSYNEQFF. CDR3 coding DNA: TGTGCCAGCAGTGGACTGTCGAGCTCCTACAATGAGCAGTTCTTC.

The V call is TRBV2, the J call TRBJ2-7; D call uncertain. The CDR3 length is 15 residues. The V end was cut by 6 bases, the J end by 0 bases, with 15 bases between. Germline V gene data show CDR1 as SNHLY and CDR2 as FYNNEI. This CDR3 is CASRQPGQSSYEQYF. The CDR3 DNA sequence: TGTGCCAGCAGACAACCGGGCCAGAGCTCCTACGAGCAGTACTTC.

The chain employs TRBV27 and TRBJ2-5; 9 positions match TRBD2. Looked up from germline, CDR1 is MNHEY and CDR2 is SMNVEV (reference sequence). V lost 4 bases to trimming and J lost 5 bases; unmatched junction nucleotides: 2. This CDR3 is built from 13 residues. For the CDR3, the DNA is TGTGCCAGCAGTTGGGCGGGAGGGGAGACCCAGTACTTC. Its translation is CASSWAGGETQYF.

The V call is TRBV5-6, the J call TRBJ2-2; D is uncertain. The CDR3 covers 14 residues. Looked up from germline, CDR1 is SGHDT and CDR2 is YYEEEE. V lost 0 bases and J 3 bases, leaving 6 bases between the germline ends. The CDR3 loop is CASSLDLDTGELFF. CDR3 DNA sequence: TGTGCCAGCAGCTTGGATCTAGACACCGGGGAGCTGTTTTTT.

This chain joins TRBV18 and TRBJ2-4; D is unresolved. Trimming cost V 3 bases and J 0 bases, with 6 bases left between them. There are 14 residues in the CDR3. CDR1 and CDR2 from the germline V gene are KGHSH and LQKENI. This CDR3 is CASSPPLAKNIQYF. Here the CDR3 DNA reads TGTGCCAGCTCACCCCCTCTAGCCAAAAACATTCAGTACTTC.

This chain joins TRBV27 and TRBJ2-2, with 12 bases lining up with TRBD2. CDR3 size: 15 residues. Germline values: CDR1 MNHEY, CDR2 SMNVEV (reference sequence). V gave up 7 bases and J gave up 5 bases; unmatched junction bases: 5. The CDR3 region is CASMELAGGTGELFF. The CDR3 DNA is TGTGCCAGCATGGAACTAGCGGGGGGAACCGGGGAGCTGTTTTTT.

About this clone itself: One end of the junction fails to match germline, which may point to a read error. This same CDR3 is encoded by further DNA sequences in the sample. The chain recombines TRBV6-1 with TRBJ1-1, with D possibly matching TRBD1 (6 bases). The CDR3 runs 13 residues. CDR1 is MNHNS, CDR2 SASEGT, per germline. The CDR3 nucleotides are TGTGCCAGTAGTGGGGGGCGGAACACTGAAGCTTTCTTT. This codes for CASSGGRNTEAFF.

The chain recombines TRBV5-6 with TRBJ1-2, with 11 bases lining up with TRBD1. Unmatched junction bases numbered 10, after V lost 4 bases and J lost 8 bases. Germline CDR1 is SGHDT and CDR2 is YYEEEE. The CDR3 is 15 amino acids. In nucleotides, the CDR3 is TGTGCCAGCAGCATCCGGGACAGGGGGGTAGGGGGCTACACCTTC. Translated: CASSIRDRGVGGYTF. The variable domain in full, completed from reference TRBV5-6 and TRBJ1-2, reads DAGVTQSPTHLIKTRGQQVTLRCSPKSGHDTVSWYQQALGQGPQFIFQYYEEEERQRGNFPDRFSGHQFPNYSSELNVNALLLGDSALYLCASSIRDRGVGGYTFGSGTRLTVV.

The genes are TRBV30 and TRBJ1-2; D is unclear. Trimming removed 1 base from V and 4 bases from J, with 19 bases in between. Per the germline V gene, CDR1 is GTSNPN and CDR2 is SVGIG (reference sequence). The CDR3 consists of 16 residues. For the CDR3, the DNA is TGTGCCTGGAGTGGAGCCGGGATCCCATCCTTCTATGGCTACACCTTC. It encodes CAWSGAGIPSFYGYTF. The variable domain in full, with the rest retrieved from reference TRBV30 and TRBJ1-2, is SQTIHQWPATLVQPVGSPLSLECTVEGTSNPNLYWYRQAAGRGLQLLFYSVGIGQISSEVPQNLSASRPQDRQFILSSKKLLLSDSGFYLCAWSGAGIPSFYGYTFGSGTRLTVV.